These 26 T cell receptor beta chains came from one sample sequenced in a study of CD8 T cell repertoires and HIV-1 epitope variants. Some clones are missing from TCRdb's copy, which holds only in-frame ones; the method was immunoSEQ multiplex PCR. The sample lists tens of thousands of clones, roughly 81% seen once, with around 24% in the top ten. Specimen: uncultured baseline CD8+ T cells from peripheral blood mononuclear cells (PBMCs). These receptors all stem from a male donor with HIV.

The chain uses TRBV27 and TRBJ1-1, with D hard to call. The CDR3 is 13 residues long. Per germline, CDR1 MNHEY and CDR2 SMNVEV (reference sequence). Trimming removed 2 bases from V and 10 bases from J, with 14 bases in between. The CDR3, as DNA: TGTGCCAGCAGTTTACCCGGCGGGGTCGGAGCTTTCTTT. Amino acids: CASSLPGGVGAFF.

The rearrangement joins TRBV6-1 to TRBJ2-5; D not resolved. With 3 bases removed from V and 4 bases from J, the gap between germline ends came to 9 bases. This CDR3 has 13 amino acids. CDR1 and CDR2 (germline): MNHNS, SASEGT. Written as DNA, the CDR3 is TGTGCCAGCAGTGACCTAGGCACAGAGACCCAGTACTTC. This encodes CASSDLGTETQYF.

This clone came up once. The chain recombines TRBV7-6 with TRBJ2-7; possibly TRBD2 for D (5 bases). Germline V lookup: CDR1 SGHVS, CDR2 FNYEAQ. The ends were cut back, 5 bases at V and 3 bases at J, with 11 bases in the middle. The CDR3 covers 13 residues. CDR3 sequence reads: CASSRERFYEQYF. CDR3 sequence (DNA): TGTGCCAGCAGCCGGGAAAGATTCTACGAGCAGTACTTC.

The rearrangement uses TRBV28 and TRBJ2-1, with D tentatively TRBD1 or TRBD2 (5 bases each). The V and J ends lost 6 bases and 4 bases respectively, with 10 bases between them. The CDR3 loop spans 13 amino acids. CDR1 is MDHEN, CDR2 SYDVKM, per germline. For the CDR3, the DNA is TGTGCCAGCAGGGGGACCACATACAATGAGCAGTTCTTC. Translated, it gives CASRGTTYNEQFF. The full variable domain, with the rest looked up from reference TRBV28 and TRBJ2-1, is DVKVTQSSRYLVKRTGEKVFLECVQDMDHENMFWYRQDPGLGLRLIYFSYDVKMKEKGDIPEGYSVSREKKERFSLILESASTNQTSMYLCASRGTTYNEQFFGPGTRLTVL.

The chain has TRBV29-1 and TRBJ1-2; tentative D call: TRBD1 (6 bases). Looked up from germline, CDR1 is SQVTM and CDR2 is ANQGSEA. The CDR3 is 12 residues long. V gave up 5 bases and J gave up 5 bases, with 12 bases separating them. This chain's CDR3 is CSVTWDIYGYTF. For the CDR3, the DNA is TGCAGCGTTACGTGGGACATATATGGCTACACCTTC.

This sequence joins TRBV9 and TRBJ1-2; no clear D gene. Germline CDR1 reads SGDLS; CDR2 reads YYNGEE. The CDR3 is 12 amino acids. The V and J ends lost 0 bases and 6 bases respectively, with 6 bases between them. The DNA for the CDR3 is TGTGCCAGCAGCGTAGGTGGGGATGGCTACACCTTC. This codes for CASSVGGDGYTF.

The gene calls are TRBV19 and TRBJ1-2, with 9 positions matching TRBD1. The CDR3 loop spans 14 amino acids. In germline, CDR1 is LNHDA, CDR2 SQIVND (reference sequence). V gave up 4 bases and J gave up 3 bases; unmatched junction bases: 3. The CDR3 DNA reads TGTGCCAGTAGTAAAACAGGGGGCTACTATGGCTACACCTTC. Its protein product is CASSKTGGYYGYTF.

The chain employs TRBV6-4 and TRBJ1-3; TRBD1 is a possible D gene (5 bases). Germline assignment: CDR1 MRHNA and CDR2 SNTAGT. V gave up 6 bases and J gave up 0 bases, with 15 bases separating them. This CDR3 comprises 16 residues. This CDR3 reads CASSPRRALSGNTIYF. The CDR3 region has the DNA TGTGCCAGCAGCCCACGCAGGGCCCTCTCTGGAAACACCATATATTTT.

The chain recombines TRBV9 with TRBJ2-2, with 7 bases fitting TRBD2. Looked up from germline, CDR1 is SGDLS and CDR2 is YYNGEE. Trimming took 4 bases from V and 6 from J; bases not matched to a gene: 12. The CDR3 has 16 amino acids. The CDR3 loop reads CASSSNPSGDPGELFF. For the CDR3, the DNA is TGTGCCAGCAGCTCCAACCCCAGCGGGGATCCCGGGGAGCTGTTTTTT.

This clone was picked up one time. This rearrangement joins TRBV2 to TRBJ2-3; possible D gene TRBD2, 5 bases. This CDR3 is 15 amino acids long. V lost 6 bases, J lost 1 base, and 14 bases lay in between. Germline CDR1 SNHLY, CDR2 FYNNEI. Written as DNA, the CDR3 is TGTGCCAGCAGGATTGGGATGGGAGGCACAGATACGCAGTATTTT. Translation: CASRIGMGGTDTQYF.

V is TRBV30 and J is TRBJ1-6, with TRBD1 matching 7 bases. The germline V gene has CDR1 GTSNPN and CDR2 SVGIG (reference sequence). The CDR3 loop spans 14 amino acids. V was pared by 0 bases and J by 7 bases, with 3 bases of the junction left unmatched. This CDR3 is CAWSVGDRNSPLHF. In DNA form, the CDR3 reads TGTGCCTGGAGTGTGGGGGACAGAAATTCACCCCTCCACTTT.

The CDR3 region has the DNA TGTGCCAGCAGTCGCCTTCCGACAGTAACCTATGGCTACACCTTC. It codes for CASSRLPTVTYGYTF. The chain carries TRBV6-5 and TRBJ1-2; D is perhaps TRBD1 (5 bases). The V gene lost 5 bases and the J gene lost 4 bases, with 17 bases spanning the gap. The CDR3 is made up of 15 amino acids. Germline CDR1 and CDR2: MNHEY and SVGAGI.

The gene calls are TRBV4-3 and TRBJ2-7, with a possible D match to TRBD2 (6 bases). The germline CDR1 and CDR2 sequences are LGHNA and YSLEER. The CDR3 spans 15 residues. V was shortened by 1 base and J by 3 bases, with 13 bases between the two germline ends. As DNA, the CDR3 is TGCGCCAGCAGCCAAGGGTCTGCGGGGCTCTACGAGCAGTACTTC. Translation gives CASSQGSAGLYEQYF.

This rearrangement joins TRBV19 to TRBJ2-1, with D possibly called TRBD1 or TRBD2 (5 bases each). CDR1 is LNHDA, CDR2 SQIVND, per germline (reference sequence). The V end was cut by 5 bases, the J end by 4 bases, with 6 bases between. The CDR3 runs 12 residues. The CDR3 is CASSWGYNEQFF. CDR3 in DNA: TGTGCCAGTAGTTGGGGGTACAATGAGCAGTTCTTC.

Only one count was recorded for this clone. The rearrangement links TRBV5-6 to TRBJ2-3; 11 bases line up with TRBD1. Germline V gene sequence: CDR1 SGHDT, CDR2 YYEEEE. This CDR3 is 19 amino acids long. The V gene end was trimmed by 4 bases and the J gene end by 6 bases; junction bases not matched to a gene: 19. The CDR3 region has the DNA TGTGCCAGCAGCCCCGCGGACAGGGGGCAACGGGGGGAATGGGATACGCAGTATTTT. It specifies CASSPADRGQRGEWDTQYF.

The rearrangement joins TRBV10-3 to TRBJ2-3, with a weak D call TRBD1 (5 bases). V was trimmed by 7 bases and J by 1 base, leaving 12 bases between them. This CDR3 contains 14 residues. Germline assignment: CDR1 ENHRY and CDR2 SYGVKD. The CDR3 protein is CAIKGVLGTDTQYF. Here the CDR3 DNA reads TGTGCCATCAAAGGGGTACTTGGCACAGATACGCAGTATTTT.

On this clone: The sample has other DNA sequences that encode this CDR3 too. V is TRBV27 and J is TRBJ2-3; 12 bases align to TRBD2. The CDR3 contains 15 residues. The germline V gene encodes CDR1 MNHEY and CDR2 SMNVEV (reference sequence). V was pared by 6 bases and J by 6 bases, with 7 bases of the junction left unmatched. In nucleotides, the CDR3 is TGTGCCAGCAGGCAAGGACTAGCGGGAACTGATACGCAGTATTTT. This translates into CASRQGLAGTDTQYF.

The CDR3 here is CASSLMGESNQPQHF. Written as DNA, the CDR3 is TGTGCCAGCAGCTTAATGGGGGAAAGCAATCAGCCCCAGCATTTT. This chain connects TRBV7-9 to TRBJ1-5, with D possibly being TRBD1 (5 bases). V lost 2 bases and J lost 1, with 9 bases in between. CDR1 and CDR2 from the germline V gene are SEHNR and FQNEAQ (reference sequence). This CDR3 spans 15 amino acids.

The V gene is TRBV9, the J gene TRBJ2-2; maybe TRBD1 (6 bases). CDR1 is SGDLS and CDR2 is YYNGEE in the germline V gene. The germline V and J ends were trimmed by 2 bases and 4 bases, with 12 bases remaining between them. The CDR3 is 15 amino acids. The CDR3 DNA sequence: TGTGCCAGCAGCGTCGGACAGCTTACCACCGGGGAGCTGTTTTTT. Encoded protein: CASSVGQLTTGELFF.

V usage is TRBV5-6 and J usage is TRBJ2-7; D gene unclear. CDR1 SGHDT and CDR2 YYEEEE come from the germline V gene. Deletions cut 4 bases from V and 5 bases from J, with 10 bases between. The CDR3 is 12 amino acids. The CDR3 DNA is TGTGCCAGCAGCATATCCAGAAACGAGCAGTACTTC. It encodes CASSISRNEQYF. Full variable domain (rest looked up from reference TRBV5-6 and TRBJ2-7): DAGVTQSPTHLIKTRGQQVTLRCSPKSGHDTVSWYQQALGQGPQFIFQYYEEEERQRGNFPDRFSGHQFPNYSSELNVNALLLGDSALYLCASSISRNEQYFGPGTRLTVT.

This chain uses TRBV30 with TRBJ2-7; no reliable D call. The CDR3 runs to 17 residues. Trimming stripped 3 bases from V and 1 base from J, with 22 bases between. CDR1 is GTSNPN, CDR2 SVGIG, per germline (reference sequence). CDR3 region: CAWRIRDSKYYSYEQYF. CDR3 in DNA: TGTGCCTGGAGGATTAGAGACTCCAAGTACTATTCCTACGAGCAGTACTTC.

The chain joins TRBV5-4 to TRBJ2-6; maybe TRBD1 (6 bases). Germline-derived CDR1 and CDR2 are SGHNT and YYREEE (reference sequence). Trimming removed 4 bases at V and 1 base at J, with 9 bases between. This CDR3 is built from 15 residues. DNA for the CDR3: TGTGCCAGCAGCATGGACAGATCTGGGGCCAACGTCCTGACTTTC. Protein product: CASSMDRSGANVLTF.

The chain combines TRBV14 with TRBJ2-7, with 9 nucleotides matching TRBD1. The V segment lost 0 bases and the J segment 3 bases; nucleotides outside the gene matches: 6. Germline CDR1 reads SGHDN; CDR2 reads FVKESK. CDR3 length: 16 amino acids. CDR3 amino acids: CASSQDGQGRYYEQYF. Here the CDR3 DNA reads TGTGCCAGCAGCCAAGATGGACAGGGGAGGTACTACGAGCAGTACTTC.

This sequence joins TRBV28 and TRBJ1-5; 7 bases agree with TRBD1. V dropped 7 bases and J dropped 5; count of bases not matched to a gene: 5. The CDR3 loop spans 13 amino acids. CDR1 and CDR2 from the germline V gene are MDHEN and SYDVKM. CDR3 DNA: TGTGCCAGCACCCCGGGACAGCATCAGCCCCAGCATTTT. Encoded protein: CASTPGQHQPQHF.

The chain couples TRBV5-1 to TRBJ2-7; 10 bases align to TRBD2. The CDR3 runs to 16 residues. CDR1 is SGHRS and CDR2 is YFSETQ in the germline V gene. Losses at the gene ends were 2 bases for V and 6 bases for J; bases not matched to a gene: 11. The CDR3 region is CASSFGLAGEVSEQYF. The CDR3 DNA reads TGCGCCAGCAGCTTTGGTCTAGCGGGAGAAGTGAGCGAGCAGTACTTC.

This clone was detected many times. This chain uses TRBV21-1 with TRBJ2-7; the table's D call, TRBD2, was not checked against the DNA. TRBV21-1 is designated a pseudogene. The CDR3 loop spans 16 amino acids. The CDR3 nucleotides read TGTGCCAGCAGCAAAGGTCGGAGGGGAGTAAACTACGAGCAGTACTTC. It encodes CASSKGRRGVNYEQYF.